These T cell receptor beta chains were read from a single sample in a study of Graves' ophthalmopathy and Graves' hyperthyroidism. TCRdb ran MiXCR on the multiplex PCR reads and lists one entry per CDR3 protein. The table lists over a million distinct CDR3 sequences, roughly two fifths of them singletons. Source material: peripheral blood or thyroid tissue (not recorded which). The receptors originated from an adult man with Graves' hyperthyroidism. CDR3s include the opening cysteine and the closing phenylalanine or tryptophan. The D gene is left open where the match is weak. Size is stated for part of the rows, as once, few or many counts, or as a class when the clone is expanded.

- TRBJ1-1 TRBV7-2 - CASSPYGGSISQHAEAFF TGTGCCAGCAGCCCGTACGGGGGGTCAATAAGTCAGCACGCTGAAGCTTTCTTT
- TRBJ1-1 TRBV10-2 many CASSVIRTRNTEAFF TGCGCCAGCAGTGTAATCCGGACACGGAACACTGAAGCTTTCTTT
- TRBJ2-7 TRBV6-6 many CASSQTLSYEQYF TGTGCCAGCAGCCAGACCCTTAGCTACGAGCAGTACTTC
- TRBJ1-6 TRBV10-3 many CAISPKGGESPLHF TGTGCCATCAGCCCTAAGGGGGGTGAGTCACCCCTCCACTTT
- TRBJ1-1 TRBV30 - CAWRPSGQIAEAFF TGTGCCTGGAGGCCCTCCGGACAGATCGCTGAAGCTTTCTTT
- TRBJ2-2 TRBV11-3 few CASSLDGGLFF TGTGCCAGCAGCTTAGATGGGGGGCTGTTTTTT
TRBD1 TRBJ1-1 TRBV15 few CATSRELGQGGTEAFF TGTGCCACCAGCAGAGAACTGGGACAGGGTGGCACTGAAGCTTTCTTT
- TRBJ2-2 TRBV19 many CASSNQGPGGELFF TGTGCCAGTAGTAATCAGGGGCCAGGCGGGGAGCTGTTTTTT
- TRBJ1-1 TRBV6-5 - CASSYSGFRNTEAFF TGTGCCAGCAGTTACAGTGGGTTTAGAAACACTGAAGCTTTCTTT
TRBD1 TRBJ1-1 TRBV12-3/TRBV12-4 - CASITTGGTEAFF TGTGCCAGCATCACCACAGGGGGCACTGAAGCTTTCTTT
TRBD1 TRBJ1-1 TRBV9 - CASSRGQGQGTEAFF TGTGCCAGCAGCAGGGGACAGGGACAGGGGACTGAAGCTTTCTTT
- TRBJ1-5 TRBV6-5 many CASSQYGTQRGQPQHF TGTGCCAGCAGTCAGTACGGGACACAACGGGGTCAGCCCCAGCATTTT
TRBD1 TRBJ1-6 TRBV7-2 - CASSLVLGDRVGNSPLHF TGTGCCAGCAGCTTAGTTCTCGGGGACAGGGTTGGTAATTCACCCCTCCACTTT
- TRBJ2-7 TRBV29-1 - CSVVKGNYEQYF TGCAGCGTTGTGAAGGGCAACTACGAGCAGTACTTC
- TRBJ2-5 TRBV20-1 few CSPWTVQETQYF TGCAGCCCCTGGACAGTCCAAGAGACCCAGTACTTC
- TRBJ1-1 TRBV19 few CASLGRSSPWVNTGAFF TGTGCCAGTTTAGGCCGGAGCAGCCCGTGGGTGAACACTGGAGCTTTCTTT
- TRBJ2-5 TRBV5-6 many CASTLTGRETQYF TGTGCCAGCACCTTGACAGGCCGGGAGACCCAGTACTTC
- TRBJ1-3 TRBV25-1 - CASSESENTIYF TGTGCCAGCAGTGAATCTGAAAACACCATATATTTT
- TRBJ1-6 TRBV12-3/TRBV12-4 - CASASPYNSPLHF TGTGCCAGCGCTAGCCCCTATAATTCACCCCTCCACTTT
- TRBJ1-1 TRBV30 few CAWRLGQNTEAFF TGTGCCTGGAGACTGGGACAGAACACTGAAGCTTTCTTT
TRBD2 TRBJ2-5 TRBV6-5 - CASSYWGGETQYF TGTGCCAGCAGTTACTGGGGGGGAGAGACCCAGTACTTC
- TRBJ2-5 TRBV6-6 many CASSYGGRETQYF TGTGCCAGCAGTTACGGGGGCAGGGAGACCCAGTACTTC
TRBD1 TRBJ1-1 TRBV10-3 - CAGSYSTGGGMNTEAFF TGTGCCGGCAGTTATTCCACAGGGGGCGGAATGAACACTGAAGCTTTCTTT
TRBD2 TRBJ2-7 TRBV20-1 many CSVLRTSGAYEQYF TGCAGTGTTCTTAGGACTAGCGGCGCCTACGAGCAGTACTTC
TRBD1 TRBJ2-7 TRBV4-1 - CASSQYTGTGDYEQYF TGCGCCAGCAGCCAGTATACCGGGACAGGCGACTACGAGCAGTACTTC
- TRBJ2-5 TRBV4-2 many CASSQFGVGETQYF TGTGCCAGCAGCCAATTCGGGGTTGGAGAGACCCAGTACTTC
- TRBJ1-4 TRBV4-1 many CASSLDATNEKLFF TGCGCCAGCAGCTTGGATGCAACTAATGAAAAACTGTTTTTT
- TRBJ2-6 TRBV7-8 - CASSFYICSAGSRAGANVLTF -
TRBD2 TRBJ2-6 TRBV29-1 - CSVDSGSSGVLTF TGCAGCGTTGATAGCGGGAGCTCAGGCGTCCTGACTTTC
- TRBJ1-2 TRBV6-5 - CASRFLGQLYGYTF TGTGCCAGCCGCTTCCTTGGACAGCTCTATGGCTACACCTTC
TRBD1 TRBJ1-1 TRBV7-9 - CASRETGKNEAFF TGTGCCAGCAGGGAGACAGGGAAAAACGAGGCTTTCTTT
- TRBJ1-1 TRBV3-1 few CASSPSAQMNTEAFF TGTGCCAGCAGCCCAAGCGCCCAGATGAACACTGAAGCTTTCTTT
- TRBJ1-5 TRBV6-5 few CASSYWRDQPQHF TGTGCCAGCAGTTACTGGAGGGATCAGCCCCAGCATTTT
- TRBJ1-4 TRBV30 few CAWGHPEKLFF TGTGCCTGGGGGCACCCTGAAAAACTGTTTTTT
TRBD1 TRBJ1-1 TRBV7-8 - CASSGATGVGAFF TGTGCCAGCAGCGGCGCGACAGGGGTGGGAGCTTTCTTT
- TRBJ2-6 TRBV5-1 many CARAKISGANVLTF TGCGCCAGAGCCAAAATTTCTGGGGCCAACGTCCTGACTTTC
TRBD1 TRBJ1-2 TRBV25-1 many CASSGGTGRNYGYTF TGTGCCAGCAGTGGAGGGACAGGGAGGAACTATGGCTACACCTTC
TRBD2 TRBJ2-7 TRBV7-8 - CASSHGKMQREFNEQYF TGTGCCAGCAGCCACGGGAAGATGCAGCGGGAGTTTAACGAGCAGTACTTC
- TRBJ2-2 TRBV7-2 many CASSLTGVDTGELFF TGTGCCAGCAGCTTAACGGGAGTGGACACCGGGGAGCTGTTTTTT
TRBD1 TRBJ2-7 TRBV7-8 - CASRSGTGGTPVLEQYF TGTGCCAGCAGGTCTGGGACAGGGGGGACTCCGGTTCTCGAGCAGTACTTC
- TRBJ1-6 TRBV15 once CATSRDIGRDSPLHF TGTGCCACCAGCAGAGATATCGGGAGGGATTCACCCCTCCACTTT
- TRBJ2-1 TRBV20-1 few CSARGGRNEQFF TGCAGTGCTAGGGGGGGGCGCAATGAGCAGTTCTTC
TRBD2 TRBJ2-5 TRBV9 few CASSVVGTSGIQETQYF TGTGCCAGCAGCGTAGTAGGGACTAGCGGGATACAAGAGACCCAGTACTTC
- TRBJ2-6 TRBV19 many CASSITMGAGANVLTF TGTGCCAGTAGCATCACGATGGGGGCTGGGGCCAACGTCCTGACTTTC
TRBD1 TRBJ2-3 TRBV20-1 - CSATTTAGQGASDTQYF TGCAGTGCTACCACGACCGCGGGACAGGGGGCGTCAGATACGCAGTATTTT
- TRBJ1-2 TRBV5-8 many CASSSEGRDLYGYTF TGTGCCAGCAGCTCTGAGGGAAGGGACCTCTATGGCTACACCTTC
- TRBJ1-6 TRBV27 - CASSLTPENNSPLHF TGTGCCAGCAGTTTAACCCCTGAGAATAATTCACCCCTCCACTTT
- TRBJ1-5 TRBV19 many CASSGRFNQPQHF TGTGCCAGTTCGGGACGCTTTAATCAGCCCCAGCATTTT
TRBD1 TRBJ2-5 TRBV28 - CASSLVDRGVYQETQYF TGTGCCAGCAGTTTAGTCGACAGGGGGGTGTACCAAGAGACCCAGTACTTC
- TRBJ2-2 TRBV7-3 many CASSLYGGGGELFF TGTGCCAGCAGCCTCTATGGCGGAGGCGGGGAGCTGTTTTTT
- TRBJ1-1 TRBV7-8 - CASSHQSRQENTEAFF TGTGCCAGCAGCCACCAGTCCCGCCAGGAGAACACTGAAGCTTTCTTT
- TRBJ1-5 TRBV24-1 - CATSLWGDSQPQHF TGTGCCACCAGTTTATGGGGCGACAGCCAGCCCCAGCATTTT
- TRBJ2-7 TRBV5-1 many CASRTGSDPFSYEQYF TGCGCCAGCAGGACAGGCTCCGACCCGTTCTCCTACGAGCAGTACTTC
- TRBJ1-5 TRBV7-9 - CASSLGHLVGHETQHF TGTGCCAGCAGCTTAGGCCATCTAGTTGGGCACGAGACCCAGCATTTT
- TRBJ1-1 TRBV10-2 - CASSEDGGGTEAFF TGCGCCAGCAGTGAGGACGGAGGAGGCACTGAAGCTTTCTTT
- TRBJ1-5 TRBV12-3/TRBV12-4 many CASSSPGQGRPQHF TGTGCCAGCAGTTCTCCTGGCCAGGGGAGGCCCCAGCATTTT
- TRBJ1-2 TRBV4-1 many CASSQEGPGGYGYTF TGCGCCAGCAGCCAAGAGGGCCCTGGCGGATATGGCTACACCTTC